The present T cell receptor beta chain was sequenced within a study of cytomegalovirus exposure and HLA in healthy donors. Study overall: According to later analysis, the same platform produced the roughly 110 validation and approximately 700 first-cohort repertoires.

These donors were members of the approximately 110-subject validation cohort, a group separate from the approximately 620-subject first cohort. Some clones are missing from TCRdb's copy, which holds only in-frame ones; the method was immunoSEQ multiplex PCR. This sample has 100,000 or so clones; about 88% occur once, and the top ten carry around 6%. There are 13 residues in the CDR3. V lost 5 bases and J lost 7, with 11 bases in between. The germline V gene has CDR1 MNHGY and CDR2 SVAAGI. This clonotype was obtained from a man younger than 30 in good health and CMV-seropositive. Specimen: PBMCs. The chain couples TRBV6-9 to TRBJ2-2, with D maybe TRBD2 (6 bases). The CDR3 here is CASSPKEGGELFF. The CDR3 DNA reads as TGTGCCAGCAGTCCCAAGGAGGGCGGGGAGCTGTTTTTT.